The 22 T cell receptor beta chains given below trace back to one sample, sequenced in a study of T cells in Graves' hyperthyroidism and ophthalmopathy. Authors of the study amplified TCR beta CDR3 regions from RNA transcripts. HTBI primers were used for first-round RT-PCR of the TCR CDR3. MiXCR was run by TCRdb on the multiplex PCR reads, yielding one entry per CDR3 protein. The profile covers 600,000 or so distinct CDR3 sequences, with 13% to 15% appearing a single time and around 13% taken by the ten largest. Specimen: blood. These receptors came from a woman between 45 and 65 years old with Graves' ophthalmopathy.

This sequence joins TRBV12-3 or TRBV12-4 and TRBJ1-4; TRBD1 might be the D (6 bases). V dropped 5 bases and J dropped 7 bases, with 14 bases sitting between them. This CDR3 is built from 14 residues. CDR3 sequence (DNA): TGTGCCAGCAGTGACAACAGGGTTGGTGAAAAACTGTTTTTT. It is translated as CASSDNRVGEKLFF.

In nucleotides, the CDR3 is TGCGCCAGCAGCCAGGGGCCGTGGAGCGCAGGGGGGACGGACGAGCAGTACTTC. It translates to CASSQGPWSAGGTDEQYF. The rearrangement uses TRBV4-3 and TRBJ2-7; possibly TRBD1 for D (7 bases). Trimming pared 3 bases from V and 5 bases from J, leaving 26 bases between. Germline V gene data show CDR1 as LGHNA and CDR2 as YSLEER. The CDR3 spans 18 residues.

The chain joins TRBV6-2 or TRBV6-3 to TRBJ2-1, with 8 bases fitting TRBD2. With 6 bases clipped from V and 10 bases from J, the junction kept 8 bases outside the gene matches. Germline V CDR1 and CDR2: MNHEY, SVGEGT. The CDR3 contains 13 residues. CDR3: CASRSLAGNEQFF. The CDR3 DNA reads TGTGCCAGCAGGTCATTAGCGGGAAACGAGCAGTTCTTC.

This clonotype was seen ten or more times. This chain joins TRBV28 and TRBJ2-5, with TRBD2 matching over 8 bases. V shed 7 bases and J 7 bases; nucleotides not matched to a gene: 14. The CDR3 has 15 amino acids. Germline lookup yields CDR1 MDHEN and CDR2 SYDVKM. CDR3 nucleotide sequence: TGTGCCAGCAAGTCTAGCGGGTGGCCCCCCGGGACCCAGTACTTC. The encoded protein is CASKSSGWPPGTQYF.

This clonotype appeared many times. The chain employs TRBV9 and TRBJ1-1, with 7 bases identical to TRBD1. The CDR3 is made up of 14 amino acids. Losses at the gene ends were 4 bases for V and 5 bases for J; bases not matched to a gene: 8. Germline V gene data show CDR1 as SGDLS and CDR2 as YYNGEE. The CDR3 DNA reads as TGTGCCAGCAGCTCAAGGGGGCATGGGACTGAAGCTTTCTTT. Translation: CASSSRGHGTEAFF.

This clonotype showed up just a few times. V is TRBV15 and J is TRBJ2-1; TRBD2 agrees at 8 bases. This CDR3 spans 18 amino acids. Trimming cost V 0 bases and J 0 bases; bases outside gene matches: 7. In germline, CDR1 is LNHNV, CDR2 YYDKDF (reference sequence). The CDR3 bases are TGTGCCACCAGCAGAGATCGCGGGAGGCCTAGCTCCTACAATGAGCAGTTCTTC. Translating gives CATSRDRGRPSSYNEQFF.

This clonotype occurred a few times. The chain carries TRBV5-4 and TRBJ2-1, with 13 bases matching TRBD2. V shed 4 bases, J shed 8 bases, and the junction held 9 bases outside the gene matches. The V gene's germline CDR1 is SGHNT and CDR2 YYREEE (reference sequence). CDR3 length equals 16 residues. The CDR3 here is CASSGGLAGDVYEQFF. Here the CDR3 DNA reads TGTGCCAGCAGCGGCGGACTAGCGGGAGATGTCTATGAGCAGTTCTTC.

As concerns this clonotype: One base away lies a much larger clone, so this may be a sequencing read error. The chain has TRBV9 and TRBJ1-1; a possible D gene is TRBD1 (6 bases). Germline V gene sequence: CDR1 SGDLS, CDR2 YYNGEE. There are 14 residues in the CDR3. Trimming pared 3 bases from V and 0 bases from J, leaving 9 bases between. The CDR3 nucleotides are TGTGCCAGCAGCGCGGGACATTTGAACACTGAAGCTTTCTTT. Residues: CASSAGHLNTEAFF.

This clonotype was counted between two and nine times. This chain joins TRBV6-1 and TRBJ2-2; a weak D match, TRBD2 (5 bases). CDR3 size: 15 residues. The germline V gene encodes CDR1 MNHNS and CDR2 SASEGT. V was clipped by 5 bases and J by 9 bases, with 19 bases between them. In DNA form, the CDR3 reads TGTGCCAGCAGTCGATCTCGGGGAACGGTCCGGGAGCTGTTTTTT. Residues: CASSRSRGTVRELFF.

At least ten counts were recorded for this clonotype. J is TRBJ2-7 and V is TRBV7-2; D is uncertain. Germline assignment: CDR1 SGHTA and CDR2 FQGNSA. The CDR3 is made up of 13 amino acids. The ends were cut back, 5 bases at V and 7 bases at J, with 15 bases in the middle. The CDR3 protein is CASSPLSFGEQYF. For the CDR3, the DNA is TGTGCCAGCAGCCCCCTTAGCTTTGGGGAGCAGTACTTC. Based on the CDR3 plus reference TRBV7-2 and TRBJ2-7, the full variable domain is GAGVSQSPSNKVTEKGKDVELRCDPISGHTALYWYRQSLGQGLEFLIYFQGNSAPDKSGLPSDRFSAERTGGSVSTLTIQRTQQEDSAVYLCASSPLSFGEQYFGPGTRLTVT.

This clonotype was found many times. CDR3: CASSWAFPHEQFF. The CDR3, as DNA: TGTGCCAGCAGTTGGGCCTTCCCCCATGAGCAGTTCTTC. J is TRBJ2-1 and V is TRBV28; D remains ambiguous. The CDR3 is made up of 13 amino acids. Trimming shortened V by 4 bases and J by 8 bases, and 12 bases separated the two germline ends. The germline CDR1 and CDR2 sequences are MDHEN and SYDVKM. Supplemented by reference TRBV28 and TRBJ2-1, the full variable domain reads DVKVTQSSRYLVKRTGEKVFLECVQDMDHENMFWYRQDPGLGLRLIYFSYDVKMKEKGDIPEGYSVSREKKERFSLILESASTNQTSMYLCASSWAFPHEQFFGPGTRLTVL.

This chain links TRBV7-8 with TRBJ2-7, with unresolved D. Germline V gives CDR1 SGHVS, CDR2 FQNEAQ. Between the trimmed V and J ends, which lost 5 bases and 5 bases, there was a span of 4 bases. The CDR3 is 10 residues long. This chain's CDR3 is CASSENEQYF. CDR3 bases: TGTGCCAGCAGCGAAAACGAGCAGTACTTC.

Regarding this clonotype: One end of the junction varies from germline; a read error may be responsible. This chain links TRBV7-7 with TRBJ2-5, with D unresolved. Germline V gives CDR1 SSHAT, CDR2 FNYEAQ (reference sequence). The CDR3 sequence is 15 residues long. The CDR3 coding sequence is TGTGCTAGCAGCTTAGTTTCGGGCAGTCGAGGGACCCAGTACTTC. This sequence encodes CASSLVSGSRGTQYF.

This clonotype was observed many times. V usage is TRBV5-8 and J usage is TRBJ1-2; the D gene is possibly TRBD1 (6 bases). The CDR3 has 16 amino acids. V shed 1 base and J shed 1 base, with 14 bases lying between them. CDR1 is SGHTS, CDR2 YDEGEE, per germline. CDR3 bases: TGTGCCAGCAGCTTGATCCCCGGGGGCGATAACTATGGCTACACCTTC. It codes for CASSLIPGGDNYGYTF.

This clonotype occurred many times. V and J are TRBV18 and TRBJ1-3; no firm D call. V shed 2 bases and J shed 0 bases, with 11 bases lying between them. Germline V lookup: CDR1 KGHSH, CDR2 LQKENI. The CDR3 extends over 16 amino acids. Written as DNA, the CDR3 is TGTGCCAGCTCACCAAAGAGCGTTGTCTCTGGAAACACCATATATTTT. It codes for CASSPKSVVSGNTIYF.

For this clonotype: The junction does not match germline at one end; this may be a read error. V and J are TRBV7-7 and TRBJ2-5; D possibly uses TRBD1 or TRBD2 (5 bases each). Looked up from germline, CDR1 is SSHAT and CDR2 is FNYEAQ (reference sequence). CDR3 size: 14 residues. CDR3 DNA sequence: TGTGCTAGCAGCACCCGGGGCCTTACGGAGACCCAGTACTTC. It yields the protein CASSTRGLTETQYF.

Only a few counts were recorded for this clonotype. V gene TRBV7-3 combines with J gene TRBJ2-1, with D perhaps matching TRBD1 (5 bases). Germline CDR1 is SGHTA and CDR2 is FQGTGA. Trimming shortened V by 1 base and J by 5 bases, and 9 bases separated the two germline ends. The CDR3 covers 14 residues. CDR3 DNA sequence: TGTGCCAGCAGCTTAAATTACAGGAACAATGAGCAGTTCTTC. It yields the protein CASSLNYRNNEQFF. Full variable domain (remainder filled in from reference TRBV7-3 and TRBJ2-1): GAGVSQTPSNKVTEKGKYVELRCDPISGHTALYWYRQSLGQGPEFLIYFQGTGAADDSGLPNDRFFAVRPEGSVSTLKIQRTERGDSAVYLCASSLNYRNNEQFFGPGTRLTVL.

This clonotype was recorded at least ten times. In nucleotides, the CDR3 is TGTGCCAGCAGCTTAGACTTAGCGGTAAGCTCCTACGAGCAGTACTTC. Translating it yields CASSLDLAVSSYEQYF. This chain links TRBV7-2 with TRBJ2-7; TRBD2 might be the D (6 bases). Germline V CDR1 and CDR2: SGHTA, FQGNSA. The CDR3 contains 16 residues. Trimming left V 1 base short and J 0 bases short, with 13 bases between.

This clonotype was counted at least ten times. The chain recombines TRBV6-2 or TRBV6-3 with TRBJ2-1; tentative D call: TRBD1 (5 bases). The V gene's germline CDR1 is MNHEY and CDR2 SVGEGT. Trimming shortened V by 2 bases and J by 8 bases, and 13 bases separated the two germline ends. The CDR3 runs to 14 residues. The CDR3 reads CASSYTPRADEQFF. The CDR3 DNA sequence: TGTGCCAGCAGTTACACGCCCAGGGCCGATGAGCAGTTCTTC.

This clonotype has at least ten counts. The chain has TRBV7-8 and TRBJ2-2; 15 bases agree with TRBD2. The trim removed 5 bases at V and 5 bases at J, leaving 3 bases unmatched. This CDR3 comprises 16 residues. Germline CDR1 SGHVS, CDR2 FQNEAQ. The CDR3 coding sequence is TGTGCCAGCAGCCCGGGACTAGCGGGAGGTACCGGGGAGCTGTTTTTT. Its translation: CASSPGLAGGTGELFF.

This clonotype was detected ten times or more. This sequence joins TRBV28 and TRBJ1-1, with D possibly TRBD1 on 6 matching bases. This CDR3 spans 12 amino acids. Germline V gene data show CDR1 as MDHEN and CDR2 as SYDVKM. Deletions cut 7 bases from V and 4 bases from J, with 10 bases between. CDR3: CASISGVTEAFF. Here the CDR3 DNA reads TGTGCCAGCATCTCAGGGGTCACTGAAGCTTTCTTT.

The rearrangement uses TRBV9 and TRBJ2-6, with TRBD1 matching over 9 bases. In germline, CDR1 is SGDLS, CDR2 YYNGEE. The CDR3 runs 17 residues. V lost 3 bases and J lost 0; bases outside the gene matches: 4. This CDR3 is CASSDRGLLSGANVLTF. DNA of the CDR3: TGTGCCAGCAGCGACAGGGGGCTCCTCTCTGGGGCCAACGTCCTGACTTTC.